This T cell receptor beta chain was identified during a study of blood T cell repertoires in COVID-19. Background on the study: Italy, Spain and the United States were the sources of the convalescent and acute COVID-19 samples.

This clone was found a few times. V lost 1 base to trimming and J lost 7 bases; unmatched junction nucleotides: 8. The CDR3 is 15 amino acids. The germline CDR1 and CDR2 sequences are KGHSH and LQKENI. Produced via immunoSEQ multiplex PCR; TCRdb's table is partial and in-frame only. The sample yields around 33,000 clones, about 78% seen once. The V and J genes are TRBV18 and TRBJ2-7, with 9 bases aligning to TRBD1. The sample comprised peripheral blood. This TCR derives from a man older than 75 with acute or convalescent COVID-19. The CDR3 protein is CASSPLEQGAGEQYF. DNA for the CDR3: TGTGCCAGCTCACCACTGGAACAGGGGGCGGGGGAGCAGTACTTC.